This is a list of T cell receptor beta chains from one sample in a study of human T cells and chemical hapten exposure. From the RACE reads, TCRdb called clonotypes with MiXCR, one entry per CDR3 protein. The table records tens of thousands of distinct CDR3 sequences, 7.5% to 9.5% of them present only once. Material: whole blood, obtained in connection with sensitization to the hapten diphenylcyclopropenone (DPC). The receptors shown here come from a woman aged 50 to 60 with alopecia areata. Some clones in this sample may be carry-over from other donors' samples. Both conserved end residues are part of each CDR3. Fields, in order: V gene, clone size, J gene, CDR3 protein. Clone size is not always given. Where it is, it says once, few, many or a class for expanded clones.

TRBV29-1	many	TRBJ1-1	CSVEPGQLGTEAFF
TRBV12-3/TRBV12-4	few	TRBJ1-6	CASRFSGQGNSPLHF
TRBV28	NA	TRBJ2-1	CASTSRRERYEQFF
TRBV7-9	few	TRBJ1-3	CASSLVDGTSGNTIYF
TRBV10-3	NA	TRBJ2-2	CAITPGTGELFF
TRBV4-1	few	TRBJ2-1	CASRPSTGVTEQFF
TRBV7-9	NA	TRBJ1-2	CASSSNNRPANYGYAF
TRBV12-3/TRBV12-4	many	TRBJ2-7	CASSFRPSSSYEQYF
TRBV12-3/TRBV12-4	many	TRBJ1-3	CASSLGKAGILSGNTIYF
TRBV11-2	NA	TRBJ2-7	CASSFGTSGPYEQYF
TRBV10-2	many	TRBJ1-1	CASSGGRDEAFF
TRBV12-3/TRBV12-4	many	TRBJ1-3	CASSPLGGQAGNTIYF
TRBV5-4	NA	TRBJ2-5	CASSLKGRRGETQYF
TRBV2	few	TRBJ2-2	CASSTDQTGELFF
TRBV6-6	few	TRBJ1-1	CASSAPTGQTEAFF
TRBV29-1	NA	TRBJ2-2	CSVGQNTGELFF
TRBV12-3/TRBV12-4	many	TRBJ2-7	CASSFTDLYEQYF
TRBV25-1	NA	TRBJ2-7	CASRGPLYEQYF
TRBV19	few	TRBJ2-6	CASSMWGVANVLTF
TRBV27	many	TRBJ1-6	CASSLNTGGAGSPLHF
TRBV6-5	many	TRBJ1-3	CASSRQGVSSGNTIYF
TRBV29-1	NA	TRBJ2-7	CSVEMTSGKYEQYF
TRBV12-3/TRBV12-4	few	TRBJ1-4	CASSLGQGEEKLFF
TRBV29-1	NA	TRBJ2-3	CSGELDTQYF
TRBV7-9	many	TRBJ1-5	CASSLIPGTRSGNQPQHF
TRBV27	NA	TRBJ2-2	CASSLSAGGGELFF
TRBV7-2	NA	TRBJ2-3	CASRTPGHTQYF
TRBV7-2	NA	TRBJ2-2	CASTLGAGWTGELFF
TRBV2	few	TRBJ2-7	CASSGWEGEGSSKQYF
TRBV27	many	TRBJ2-2	CASSWGLAGERGTGELFF
TRBV9	many	TRBJ1-1	CASSVGGYTEAFF
TRBV20-1	many	TRBJ1-1	CSARATVGVPHTEAFF
TRBV5-4	NA	TRBJ2-5	CASSFGGLAGPNQETQYF
TRBV27	NA	TRBJ2-3	CASTFGRGTDTQYF
TRBV20-1	few	TRBJ2-7	CSARAGPGEQYF
TRBV30	NA	TRBJ2-2	CAWSVLSGAWEAGELFF
TRBV6-5	many	TRBJ2-1	CASSSTSGSSYNEQFF
TRBV6-6	few	TRBJ2-7	CANRKNRDHGYF
TRBV5-5	few	TRBJ1-5	CASSLGGGKQPQHF
TRBV14	many	TRBJ1-3	CASSRTGAGNTIYF
TRBV30	many	TRBJ2-7	CAWNPGLAGDGYEQYF
TRBV12-3/TRBV12-4	few	TRBJ1-1	CASSFSGRSEAFF
TRBV18	few	TRBJ1-1	CASSPSRQGLGNPGAFF
TRBV12-3/TRBV12-4	few	TRBJ2-7	CASSLSGGGEQYF
TRBV3-1	few	TRBJ1-1	CASSQDNTEAFF
TRBV4-2	few	TRBJ2-4	CASSQDVSPAGFEYF
TRBV7-6	NA	TRBJ2-1	CASSPVPTSGDEQFF
TRBV18	few	TRBJ2-1	CASSPPTGNEQFF
TRBV5-1	NA	TRBJ2-3	CASAGDTSTDTQYF
TRBV10-3	NA	TRBJ1-2	CAISEEGSPNYGYTF
TRBV27	few	TRBJ2-3	CASSLSPTASTDTQYF
TRBV7-9	many	TRBJ1-1	CASSLRTGGTEAFF
TRBV6-1	few	TRBJ2-1	CASSSKTSVYEQFF